This T cell receptor beta chain was sequenced in a study of T cells expressing NK-cell markers (dated by TCRdb to 2020 to 2021). About the study as a whole: Three sorted T-cell subsets (CD3+CD56+NKG2C+, CD3+CD56+NKG2C- and CD3+CD56-NKG2C+) from fewer than 10 donors had their TCR beta-chain repertoires profiled. Among the eight sequenced donors, seven were HCMV-seropositive and one was HCMV-seronegative. The eight sequenced donors were randomly selected healthy volunteers, three men and five women. Libraries were sequenced as 2 x 150 bp reads on Illumina HiSeq 2000/2500, MiSeq or NextSeq. Beyond this particular receptor, the publication reports: Whether the expanded NKG2C-expressing T cell clones were specific for HCMV antigens remained unclear. Those dominant clonotypes were again the most abundant among CD3+CD56-NKG2C+ cells in a handful of donors, at about 25-60.1%. In more than 5 donors, the dominant CD3+CD56+NKG2C+ clonotypes ranked among the top 10 CD8+ clonotypes, making up about 1.0-7.5% of CD8+ T cells.

The CDR3 measures 17 amino acids from cysteine to phenylalanine. This entry has no DNA. To determine HCMV serostatus, a commercial ELISA kit was used to detect HCMV-specific IgG in serum. Ficoll density gradient centrifugation was used to isolate peripheral blood mononuclear cells from blood. For this clonotype: Its antigen target is currently unknown.

For sequencing, an Illumina HiSeq 2000 was employed. The TCR beta cDNA libraries were made using 5'RACE template switching, a step that added both a universal primer site and unique molecular identifiers. cDNA synthesis was primed from the TCR beta constant segment and was followed by two successive PCR amplification steps. The original pipeline was this. MIGEC handled demultiplexing of the reads and grouping by UMI, while MiTCR was used to assemble and quantify clonotypes. Only TCR cDNA sequences supported by at least two reads were kept to exclude erroneous sequences. Downstream repertoire analysis used the tcR package, and clonotypes were matched across fractions by CDR3 nucleotide sequence plus V segment. VDJmatch was used to annotate antigen specificity against VDJdb, with one amino acid substitution in CDR3 permitted. TCRdb reprocessed the reads; each CDR3 protein sequence makes one entry, and DNA is unavailable. These V and J calls are TCRdb output, not the study's own analysis. The sample table records about 140,000 distinct CDR3 sequences. In total, the top ten clones hold around 12% of the sample.

Recombination connected TRBV12-3 or TRBV12-4 to TRBJ2-5; TCRdb lists TRBD1, though no DNA is available to test this call. The source of this sequence is a man aged 18 to 30 in good health. Donor details come from another sample of the same person, matched by shared clones. The sample consisted of blood T cells: a sorted CD56 or NKG2C T cell subset, CD4+ or CD8+ T cells, or bulk PBMC T cells (not recorded which). The CDR3 region has the sequence CASSSGQPNAKQETQYF.